The clone carrying this TCR beta chain was recorded at least ten times. Its antigen remains unknown. The data originate from a study of T-cell reconstitution after alpha-beta-depleted transplantation in children. Researchers prepared the TCRbeta library using unique molecular identifiers, the study reports. One entry per CDR3 protein, called by TCRdb with MiXCR from the PCR reads. The data hold over 150,000 distinct CDR3 sequences, with roughly 6% observed a single time. CDR3 length equals 13 residues. Trimming cost V 1 base and J 7 bases, with 10 bases left between them. CDR1 and CDR2 (germline): SEHNR, FQNEAQ (reference sequence). Study findings and constraints: A year post-transplant, T-cell counts and diversity derived mostly from newly produced T cells.

This rearrangement joins TRBV7-9 to TRBJ2-5; perhaps TRBD2 as D (5 bases). The receptor comes from a girl under three years old with combined immunodeficiency, due to receive a stem cell transplant. The sequenced sample was PBMCs, obtained before TCRalphabeta/CD19-depleted stem cell transplant. The CDR3: CASSLGLGGTQYF. The CDR3 DNA reads TGTGCCAGCAGCTTAGGTTTAGGAGGGACCCAGTACTTC.